Listed here are 15 T cell receptor beta chains from one sample, sequenced in a study of cytomegalovirus exposure and HLA in healthy donors. It was with 60 Vbeta and 13 Jbeta primers that the PCR ran. The protocol was immunoSEQ multiplex PCR, while the TCRdb copy is restricted to in-frame clones and leaves out a portion. This sample's table reports about 140,000 clones. The sequencing input was PBMCs. Receptors were obtained from a male donor in good health and CMV-seronegative.

The chain carries TRBV19 and TRBJ2-1; 12 bases agree with TRBD2. The CDR3 runs 17 residues. Germline CDR1 and CDR2: LNHDA and SQIVND (reference sequence). Unmatched junction bases numbered 11, after V lost 5 bases and J lost 6 bases. The CDR3 nucleotides are TGTGCCAGTAGTCTAGGGACTAGCGGGTGGGTTCTCAATGAGCAGTTCTTC. Protein sequence: CASSLGTSGWVLNEQFF.

The chain is built from TRBV5-6 and TRBJ1-1, with 9 bases identical to TRBD1. The junction had 2 bases not matched to a gene; V was cut back by 3 bases and J by 11 bases. CDR3 length equals 11 residues. Germline CDR1 is SGHDT and CDR2 is YYEEEE. The CDR3 coding sequence is TGTGCCAGCAGCTGGGACAGGGAGGCTTTCTTT. Protein: CASSWDREAFF.

Notes on this clone: At the DNA level, this CDR3 is encoded by other sequences in the same sample as well. V and J are TRBV7-9 and TRBJ1-1; 7 bases align to TRBD1. The CDR3 runs 13 residues. Germline loops: CDR1 SEHNR, CDR2 FQNEAQ (reference sequence). V lost 2 bases, J lost 3 bases, and 0 bases stayed unmatched. The CDR3 protein is CASSLTGDTEAFF. CDR3 nucleotide sequence: TGTGCCAGCAGCTTAACAGGGGACACTGAAGCTTTCTTT.

CDR3 nucleotide sequence: TGTGCCAGCAGTTCCCCATTAGGATTTGGGAGGGGCTACACCTTC. It codes for CASSSPLGFGRGYTF. The chain employs TRBV28 and TRBJ1-2; D is ambiguous. Trimming pared 4 bases from V and 8 bases from J, leaving 20 bases between. Germline values: CDR1 MDHEN, CDR2 SYDVKM. The CDR3 sequence is 15 residues long.

This chain connects TRBV5-1 to TRBJ1-2; TRBD1 agrees at 10 bases. CDR1 SGHRS and CDR2 YFSETQ come from the germline V gene. The CDR3 runs to 13 residues. J lost 6 bases, V lost 4 bases, and 3 bases had no gene match. The CDR3 nucleotides read TGCGCCAGCAGCGGCGGACAGGGGGATGGCTACACCTTC. This sequence encodes CASSGGQGDGYTF. The entire variable domain, with the rest obtained from reference TRBV5-1 and TRBJ1-2, is as follows: KAGVTQTPRYLIKTRGQQVTLSCSPISGHRSVSWYQQTPGQGLQFLFEYFSETQRNKGNFPGRFSGRQFSNSRSEMNVSTLELGDSALYLCASSGGQGDGYTFGSGTRLTVV.

V usage is TRBV30 and J usage is TRBJ1-3; D perhaps matches TRBD1 (5 bases). Deletions cut 2 bases from V and 0 bases from J, with 5 bases between. This CDR3 comprises 13 residues. Germline V CDR1 and CDR2: GTSNPN, SVGIG (reference sequence). The CDR3 DNA reads TGTGCCTGGAGTACAGGCTCTGGAAACACCATATATTTT. As protein: CAWSTGSGNTIYF.

V usage is TRBV20-1 and J usage is TRBJ1-2; D is uncertain. Germline CDR1 reads DFQATT; CDR2 reads SNEGSKA (reference sequence). CDR3 size: 11 residues. The V end lost 2 bases, the J end lost 11 bases, and 12 bases lay between the germline ends. For the CDR3, the DNA is TGCAGTGCTAGAAGCGTGATGAAGTACACCTTC. Its protein is CSARSVMKYTF.

The V gene is TRBV6-5, the J gene TRBJ2-2, with 13 bases identical to TRBD2. CDR1 is MNHEY and CDR2 is SVGAGI in the germline V gene. V lost 2 bases and J lost 12; bases outside the gene matches: 6. The CDR3 has 15 residues. The CDR3, as DNA: TGTGCCAGCAGTTACGCCCGGACTAGCGGGAGTAAGCTGTTTTTT. This codes for CASSYARTSGSKLFF.

The gene calls are TRBV7-8 and TRBJ1-2, with 7 bases matching TRBD1. The CDR3 extends over 14 amino acids. Germline CDR1 and CDR2: SGHVS and FQNEAQ. V lost 1 base and J lost 8; bases outside the gene matches: 7. In DNA, the CDR3 is TGTGCCAGCAGCTTAGAGGAGACAGGGCAAGGCTACACCTTC. It is translated as CASSLEETGQGYTF. Filled out from reference TRBV7-8 and TRBJ1-2, the complete variable domain reads GAGVSQSPRYKVAKRGQDVALRCDPISGHVSLFWYQQALGQGPEFLTYFQNEAQLDKSGLPSDRFFAERPEGSVSTLKIQRTQQEDSAVYLCASSLEETGQGYTFGSGTRLTVV.

The CDR3 spells CASSRTPDTQYF. Written as DNA, the CDR3 is TGTGCCAGCAGCCGGACACCAGATACGCAGTATTTT. The chain recombines TRBV6-1 with TRBJ2-3; D possibly corresponds to TRBD1 (5 bases). The V end lost 6 bases, the J end lost 4 bases, and 8 bases lay between the germline ends. This CDR3 spans 12 amino acids. Germline loops: CDR1 MNHNS, CDR2 SASEGT.

The chain carries TRBV6-1 and TRBJ2-1; 10 nucleotides agree with TRBD2. CDR1 and CDR2 (germline): MNHNS, SASEGT. The CDR3 spans 18 residues. J lost 3 bases, V lost 0 bases, and 8 bases had no gene match. The CDR3 bases are TGTGCCAGCAGTGAAGCGCAATGGACTAGCGGACTCTACAATGAGCAGTTCTTC. It encodes CASSEAQWTSGLYNEQFF.

This chain connects TRBV7-9 to TRBJ2-3, with TRBD2 identical over 8 bases. V gave up 1 base and J gave up 0 bases; unmatched junction bases: 6. This CDR3 is built from 17 residues. Germline V gene data show CDR1 as SEHNR and CDR2 as FQNEAQ (reference sequence). The CDR3 region is CASSLGFASGSTDTQYF. CDR3 DNA sequence: TGTGCCAGCAGCTTAGGTTTCGCTAGCGGGAGCACAGATACGCAGTATTTT.

This chain joins TRBV5-1 and TRBJ1-2, with D perhaps matching TRBD1 (6 bases). This CDR3 has 14 residues. CDR1 is SGHRS, CDR2 YFSETQ, per germline. With 4 bases removed from V and 6 bases from J, the gap between germline ends came to 16 bases. The CDR3 loop is CASSGEGGVDGYTF. In DNA form, the CDR3 reads TGCGCCAGCAGCGGGGAGGGGGGAGTGGATGGCTACACCTTC.

J is TRBJ1-2 and V is TRBV7-9; possible D gene TRBD1, 5 bases. Germline-derived CDR1 and CDR2 are SEHNR and FQNEAQ (reference sequence). The length of the CDR3 is 16 residues. The V end was cut by 2 bases, the J end by 8 bases, with 21 bases between. The CDR3 loop reads CASSLSVSGRFGGYTF. CDR3 DNA sequence: TGTGCCAGCAGCTTAAGTGTCTCAGGGAGGTTTGGCGGCTACACCTTC.

The chain couples TRBV18 to TRBJ1-1; TRBD1 matches at 8 bases. Losses at the gene ends were 2 bases for V and 1 base for J; bases not matched to a gene: 6. This CDR3 is 16 amino acids long. In germline, CDR1 is KGHSH, CDR2 LQKENI. CDR3 in DNA: TGTGCCAGCTCACCAAGGGACAGGATCTCGAACACTGAAGCTTTCTTT. It encodes CASSPRDRISNTEAFF.